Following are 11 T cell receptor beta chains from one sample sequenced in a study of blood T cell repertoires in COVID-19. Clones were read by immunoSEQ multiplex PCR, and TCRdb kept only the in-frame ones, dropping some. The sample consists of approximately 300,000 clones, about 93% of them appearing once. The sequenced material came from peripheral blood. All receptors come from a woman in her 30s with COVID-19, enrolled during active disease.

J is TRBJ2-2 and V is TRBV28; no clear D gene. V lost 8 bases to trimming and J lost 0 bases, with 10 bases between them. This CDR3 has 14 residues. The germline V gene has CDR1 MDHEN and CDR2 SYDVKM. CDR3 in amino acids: CASYSGSNTGELFF. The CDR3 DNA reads TGTGCCAGCTACTCAGGATCGAACACCGGGGAGCTGTTTTTT. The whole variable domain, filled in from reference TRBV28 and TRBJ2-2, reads DVKVTQSSRYLVKRTGEKVFLECVQDMDHENMFWYRQDPGLGLRLIYFSYDVKMKEKGDIPEGYSVSREKKERFSLILESASTNQTSMYLCASYSGSNTGELFFGEGSRLTVL.

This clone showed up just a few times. The CDR3 region is CASSYSGGEVYEQYF. The CDR3 DNA follows: TGTGCCAGCAGTTACTCGGGGGGAGAAGTATACGAGCAGTACTTC. This chain joins TRBV6-2 or TRBV6-3 and TRBJ2-7; perhaps TRBD2 as D (6 bases). Looked up from germline, CDR1 is MNHEY and CDR2 is SVGEGT. The germline V and J ends were trimmed by 0 bases and 4 bases, with 13 bases remaining between them. This CDR3 has 15 amino acids.

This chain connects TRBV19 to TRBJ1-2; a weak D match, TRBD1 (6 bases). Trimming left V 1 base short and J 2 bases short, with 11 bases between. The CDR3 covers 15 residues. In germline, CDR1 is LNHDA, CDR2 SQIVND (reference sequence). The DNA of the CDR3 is TGTGCCAGTAGTATAGTCCCAGGGGCAAACTATGGCTACACCTTC. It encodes CASSIVPGANYGYTF.

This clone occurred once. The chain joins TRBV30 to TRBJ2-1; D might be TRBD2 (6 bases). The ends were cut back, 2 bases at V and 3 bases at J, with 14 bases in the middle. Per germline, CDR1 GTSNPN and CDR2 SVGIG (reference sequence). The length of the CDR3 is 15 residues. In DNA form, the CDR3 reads TGTGCCTGGAGTTCACCGGGACTGGACTACAATGAGCAGTTCTTC. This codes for CAWSSPGLDYNEQFF. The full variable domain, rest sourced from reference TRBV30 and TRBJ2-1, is SQTIHQWPATLVQPVGSPLSLECTVEGTSNPNLYWYRQAAGRGLQLLFYSVGIGQISSEVPQNLSASRPQDRQFILSSKKLLLSDSGFYLCAWSSPGLDYNEQFFGPGTRLTVL.

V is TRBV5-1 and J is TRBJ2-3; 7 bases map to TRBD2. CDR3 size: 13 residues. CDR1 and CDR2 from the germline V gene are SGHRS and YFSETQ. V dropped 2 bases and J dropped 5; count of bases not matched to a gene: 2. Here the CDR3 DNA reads TGCGCCAGCAGCTTACGGGGGGAAGATACGCAGTATTTT. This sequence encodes CASSLRGEDTQYF. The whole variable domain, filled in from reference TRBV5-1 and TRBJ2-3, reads KAGVTQTPRYLIKTRGQQVTLSCSPISGHRSVSWYQQTPGQGLQFLFEYFSETQRNKGNFPGRFSGRQFSNSRSEMNVSTLELGDSALYLCASSLRGEDTQYFGPGTRLTVL.

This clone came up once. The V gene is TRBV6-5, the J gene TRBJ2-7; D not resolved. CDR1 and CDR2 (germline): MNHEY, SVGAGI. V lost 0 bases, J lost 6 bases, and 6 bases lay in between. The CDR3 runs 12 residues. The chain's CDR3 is CASSYSSGEQYF. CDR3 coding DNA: TGTGCCAGCAGTTACTCTTCCGGCGAGCAGTACTTC.

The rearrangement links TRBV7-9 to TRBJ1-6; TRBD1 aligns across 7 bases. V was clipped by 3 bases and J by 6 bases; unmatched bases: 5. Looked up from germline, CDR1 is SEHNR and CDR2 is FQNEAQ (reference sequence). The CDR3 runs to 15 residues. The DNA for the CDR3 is TGTGCCAGCAGCTTTGCGGGACAGCTTAATTCACCCCTCCACTTT. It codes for CASSFAGQLNSPLHF.

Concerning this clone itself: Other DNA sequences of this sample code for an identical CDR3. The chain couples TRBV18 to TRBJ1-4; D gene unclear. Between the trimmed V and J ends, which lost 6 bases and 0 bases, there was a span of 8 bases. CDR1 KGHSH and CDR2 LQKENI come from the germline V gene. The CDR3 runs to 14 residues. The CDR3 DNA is TGTGCCAGCTCCGCGGGAACAACTAATGAAAAACTGTTTTTT. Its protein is CASSAGTTNEKLFF.

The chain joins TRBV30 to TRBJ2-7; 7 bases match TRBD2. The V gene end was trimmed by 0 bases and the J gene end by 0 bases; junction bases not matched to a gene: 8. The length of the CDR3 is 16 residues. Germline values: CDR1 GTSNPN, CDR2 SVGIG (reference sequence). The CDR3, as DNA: TGTGCCTGGAGTGTAAGCGGGGCAGCCCTCTCCTACGAGCAGTACTTC. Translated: CAWSVSGAALSYEQYF.

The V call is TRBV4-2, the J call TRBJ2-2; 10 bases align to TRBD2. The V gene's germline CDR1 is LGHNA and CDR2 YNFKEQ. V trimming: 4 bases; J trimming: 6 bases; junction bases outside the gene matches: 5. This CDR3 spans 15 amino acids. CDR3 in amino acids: CASSLGLATAGELFF. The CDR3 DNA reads TGTGCCAGCAGCCTGGGACTAGCGACGGCCGGGGAGCTGTTTTTT.

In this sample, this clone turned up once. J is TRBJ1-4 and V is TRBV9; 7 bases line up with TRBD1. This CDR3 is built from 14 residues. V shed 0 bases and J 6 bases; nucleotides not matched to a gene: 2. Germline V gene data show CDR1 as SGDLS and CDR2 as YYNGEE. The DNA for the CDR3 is TGTGCCAGCAGCGTAGACAGGGGCCATGAAAAACTGTTTTTT. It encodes CASSVDRGHEKLFF. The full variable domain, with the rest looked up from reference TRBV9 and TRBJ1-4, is DSGVTQTPKHLITATGQRVTLRCSPRSGDLSVYWYQQSLDQGLQFLIQYYNGEERAKGNILERFSAQQFPDLHSELNLSSLELGDSALYFCASSVDRGHEKLFFGSGTQLSVL.